The 28 T cell receptor beta chains below come from one sample, sequenced in a study of blood T cells in healthy people across ages. The authors ran a second PCR of 7 to 11 cycles using a sample-barcoded 5' primer and a J-beta primer mix. TCRdb recomputed calls from the 5' RACE reads with MiXCR, one row per CDR3 protein. The sample consists of more than 900,000 distinct CDR3 sequences, roughly 24% of them appearing once. The sample also formed part of further work on T cells of mothers and their children.

The material sequenced was blood. These receptor sequences come from a girl aged 2 to 9 in good health.

The V call is TRBV7-2, the J call TRBJ2-5; the D gene is possibly TRBD2 (6 bases). The V and J ends lost 1 base and 3 bases respectively, with 15 bases between them. The V gene's germline CDR1 is SGHTA and CDR2 FQGNSA. The CDR3 covers 16 residues. The CDR3 loop reads CASSLGGLLLKETQYF. As DNA, the CDR3 is TGTGCCAGCAGCTTAGGTGGACTATTATTAAAAGAGACCCAGTACTTC.

The V and J genes are TRBV7-2 and TRBJ2-5; 9 nucleotides align to TRBD2. The J call may be incorrect, as the DNA end agrees better with TRBJ2-1. CDR3 size: 16 residues. Looked up from germline, CDR1 is SGHTA and CDR2 is FQGNSA. The CDR3 region is CASSPSIAGAGTEQFF. The CDR3, as DNA: TGTGCCAGCAGCCCTTCGATAGCGGGAGCTGGTACTGAGCAGTTCTTC.

V gene TRBV29-1 combines with J gene TRBJ2-2; 8 nucleotides line up with TRBD2. From germline, CDR1 is SQVTM and CDR2 ANQGSEA. Trimming took 7 bases from V and 4 from J; bases not matched to a gene: 2. The CDR3 covers 12 residues. DNA of the CDR3: TGCAGCGCGGCGGGAGGCACCGGGGAGCTGTTTTTT. It specifies CSAAGGTGELFF.

The V call is TRBV5-1, the J call TRBJ2-1; 7 bases map to TRBD1. There are 16 residues in the CDR3. Trimming cost V 4 bases and J 1 base; bases outside gene matches: 8. Germline assignment: CDR1 SGHRS and CDR2 YFSETQ. The CDR3 is CASSPDGQVSYNEQFF. Here the CDR3 DNA reads TGCGCCAGCAGCCCGGACGGACAGGTATCCTACAATGAGCAGTTCTTC.

This clonotype was observed a handful of times. This CDR3 is missing its conserved last phenylalanine or tryptophan, likely due to a read error. The chain joins TRBV12-3 or TRBV12-4 to TRBJ2-5; D unresolved. V was clipped by 6 bases and J by 0 bases, with 2 bases between them. The CDR3 runs 11 residues. DNA of the CDR3: TGTGCCAGCAGGTACCAAGAGACCCAGTACCTC. Amino acid sequence: CASRYQETQYL.

This clonotype has a handful of counts. The J gene is TRBJ2-7, the V gene TRBV14, with D perhaps TRBD1 or TRBD2 (5 bases each). Trimming left V 3 bases short and J 6 bases short, with 9 bases between. The CDR3 loop spans 12 amino acids. Looked up from germline, CDR1 is SGHDN and CDR2 is FVKESK. The CDR3 protein is CASSQGVFEQYF. CDR3 bases: TGTGCCAGCAGCCAGGGGGTTTTCGAGCAGTACTTC.

V and J are TRBV20-1 and TRBJ2-7; TRBD1 matches 8 bases. The junction had 7 bases not matched to a gene; V was cut back by 6 bases and J by 3 bases. The CDR3 extends over 13 amino acids. Germline CDR1 and CDR2: DFQATT and SNEGSKA (reference sequence). The CDR3 sequence: CSARGQEDYEQYF. In DNA form, the CDR3 reads TGCAGTGCAAGGGGACAGGAAGACTACGAGCAGTACTTC.

V usage is TRBV5-1 and J usage is TRBJ2-5; no firm D call. The J call may be in error: the DNA end matches TRBJ2-7 better. From germline, CDR1 is SGHRS and CDR2 YFSETQ. CDR3 size: 14 residues. The CDR3 sequence: CASSLIQGDYEQYF. CDR3 bases: TGCGCCAGCAGCTTGATCCAAGGAGACTACGAGCAGTACTTC.

The chain links TRBV11-2 to TRBJ2-3, with 8 bases that match TRBD2. After removal of 2 bases from V and 4 bases from J, the junction contained 17 bases not matched to a gene. Germline assignment: CDR1 SGHAT and CDR2 FQNNGV. The CDR3 has 19 residues. The CDR3 coding sequence is TGTGCCAGCAGCTTAATATTTGGGGAAGCGGGAGTAGGTGCAGATACGCAGTATTTT. As protein: CASSLIFGEAGVGADTQYF.

The chain uses TRBV28 and TRBJ2-1; TRBD2 agrees at 7 bases. The CDR3 runs 18 residues. The V segment lost 3 bases and the J segment 9 bases; nucleotides outside the gene matches: 20. Germline lookup yields CDR1 MDHEN and CDR2 SYDVKM. Here the CDR3 reads CASSFGGLAATLGSEQFF. CDR3 DNA sequence: TGTGCCAGCAGTTTCGGGGGGTTAGCGGCCACCCTGGGGAGTGAGCAGTTCTTC.

The chain is built from TRBV12-3 or TRBV12-4 and TRBJ2-7; D is undetermined. Trimming cost V 7 bases and J 1 base, with 20 bases left between them. The CDR3 runs 16 residues. Here the CDR3 reads CASKPRNNQISYEQYF. The CDR3 DNA reads TGTGCCAGCAAACCTAGGAACAACCAAATTTCCTACGAGCAGTACTTC.

This clonotype was seen more than once but under ten times. The CDR3 DNA reads as TGTGCCAGCGGGGTCCGGACAGGGCAAGGCGGGGAGCTGTTTTTT. Protein: CASGVRTGQGGELFF. This sequence joins TRBV2 and TRBJ2-2, with 8 positions matching TRBD1. The trim removed 8 bases at V and 7 bases at J, leaving 12 bases unmatched. The germline V gene has CDR1 SNHLY and CDR2 FYNNEI. This CDR3 is 15 amino acids long.

This clonotype was observed a few times. This chain uses TRBV25-1 with TRBJ1-2; D gene ambiguous. Germline V gene data show CDR1 as MGHDK and CDR2 as SYGVNS. The CDR3 runs 13 residues. Between the trimmed V and J ends, which lost 8 bases and 4 bases, there was a span of 14 bases. The CDR3 protein is CASAPDHFYGYTF. DNA for the CDR3: TGTGCCAGCGCCCCTGACCACTTCTATGGCTACACCTTC.

The V and J genes are TRBV9 and TRBJ2-5; perhaps TRBD2 as D (6 bases). The end of the DNA is better explained by TRBJ2-7, so the J call may be wrong. Germline V lookup: CDR1 SGDLS, CDR2 YYNGEE. The CDR3 extends over 15 amino acids. The CDR3: CASSVSFTGRREQYF. In DNA, the CDR3 is TGTGCCAGCAGCGTAAGTTTCACTGGGAGGCGCGAGCAGTACTTC.

The table lists this clonotype with a few counts. The J gene is TRBJ1-4, the V gene TRBV28; no reliable D call. Per the germline V gene, CDR1 is MDHEN and CDR2 is SYDVKM. There are 16 residues in the CDR3. V lost 5 bases and J lost 8, with 21 bases in between. The CDR3 bases are TGTGCCAGCAGTCGCACCGGTTATACGTTGGGCGAAAAACTGTTTTTT. This sequence encodes CASSRTGYTLGEKLFF. Variable domain in full (rest from reference TRBV28 and TRBJ1-4): DVKVTQSSRYLVKRTGEKVFLECVQDMDHENMFWYRQDPGLGLRLIYFSYDVKMKEKGDIPEGYSVSREKKERFSLILESASTNQTSMYLCASSRTGYTLGEKLFFGSGTQLSVL.

The gene calls are TRBV7-2 and TRBJ1-4; tentatively, D is TRBD1 (5 bases). Deletions cut 1 base from V and 5 bases from J, with 11 bases between. The CDR3 runs to 15 residues. Germline CDR1 is SGHTA and CDR2 is FQGNSA. The CDR3 DNA follows: TGTGCCAGCAGCTTAGGAGGGGTCCTAAATGAAAAACTGTTTTTT. Its translation: CASSLGGVLNEKLFF.

Only a few counts were recorded for this clonotype. The chain recombines TRBV18 with TRBJ1-1, with TRBD1 matching 9 bases. The V segment lost 2 bases and the J segment 4 bases; nucleotides outside the gene matches: 5. Germline CDR1 KGHSH, CDR2 LQKENI. The CDR3 runs to 15 residues. The CDR3 DNA reads TGTGCCAGCTCACCATCGGGACAGGGATTCACTGAAGCTTTCTTT. This codes for CASSPSGQGFTEAFF. Variable domain in full (rest from reference TRBV18 and TRBJ1-1): NAGVMQNPRHLVRRRGQEARLRCSPMKGHSHVYWYRQLPEEGLKFMVYLQKENIIDESGMPKERFSAEFPKEGPSILRIQQVVRGDSAAYFCASSPSGQGFTEAFFGQGTRLTVV.

In this sample, this clonotype turned up a few times. This chain uses TRBV4-1 with TRBJ2-5; D is undetermined. Trimming removed 2 bases from V and 5 bases from J, with 9 bases in between. Per germline, CDR1 MGHRA and CDR2 YSYEKL. CDR3 length equals 13 residues. The CDR3 protein is CASSQFYGETQYF. In DNA form, the CDR3 reads TGCGCCAGCAGCCAATTCTACGGGGAGACCCAGTACTTC.

The sample holds a few counts of this clonotype. The V call is TRBV28, the J call TRBJ2-3, with 13 bases matching TRBD2. From germline, CDR1 is MDHEN and CDR2 SYDVKM. CDR3 length equals 14 residues. V shed 8 bases and J 6 bases; nucleotides not matched to a gene: 5. CDR3 coding DNA: TGTGCCAGCCTACTAGCGGGAGGGGGTGATACGCAGTATTTT. Protein sequence: CASLLAGGGDTQYF. Variable domain in full (rest from reference TRBV28 and TRBJ2-3): DVKVTQSSRYLVKRTGEKVFLECVQDMDHENMFWYRQDPGLGLRLIYFSYDVKMKEKGDIPEGYSVSREKKERFSLILESASTNQTSMYLCASLLAGGGDTQYFGPGTRLTVL.

In this sample, this clonotype turned up a few times. Germline and junction disagree at one end, which may indicate a read error. The rearrangement uses TRBV24-1 and TRBJ1-2, with a tentative D call TRBD1 (5 bases). In germline, CDR1 is KGHDR, CDR2 SFDVKD. The CDR3 is 11 residues long. CDR3 residues: CATSGGHHQAF. For the CDR3, the DNA is TGTGCCACCAGTGGTGGACACCATCAAGCCTTC.

This clonotype was counted only a few times. V usage is TRBV29-1 and J usage is TRBJ1-3, with a tentative D call TRBD1 (5 bases). V shed 7 bases and J shed 0 bases, with 10 bases lying between them. In germline, CDR1 is SQVTM, CDR2 ANQGSEA. The CDR3 covers 13 residues. In nucleotides, the CDR3 is TGCAGCGCCGAGACAGACTCTGGAAACACCATATATTTT. This encodes CSAETDSGNTIYF.

This clonotype was observed a few times. This chain joins TRBV7-9 and TRBJ2-3; a possible D gene is TRBD1 (5 bases). This CDR3 contains 12 residues. V lost 7 bases and J lost 2, with 7 bases in between. Germline lookup yields CDR1 SEHNR and CDR2 FQNEAQ (reference sequence). The CDR3 region is CASIRATDTQYF. The DNA for the CDR3 is TGTGCCAGCATCAGGGCCACAGATACGCAGTATTTT.

In this sample, this clonotype turned up a few times. The chain is built from TRBV28 and TRBJ2-5; D is unclear. This CDR3 comprises 16 residues. The V end was cut by 5 bases, the J end by 2 bases, with 18 bases between. Looked up from germline, CDR1 is MDHEN and CDR2 is SYDVKM. The CDR3 loop reads CASSRNPAITQETQYF. The CDR3 coding sequence is TGTGCCAGCAGTCGTAATCCCGCAATCACGCAAGAGACCCAGTACTTC.

The chain employs TRBV20-1 and TRBJ2-7; TRBD1 agrees at 8 bases. The CDR3 is 14 amino acids. The germline CDR1 and CDR2 sequences are DFQATT and SNEGSKA (reference sequence). Unmatched junction bases numbered 7, after V lost 3 bases and J lost 3 bases. CDR3 DNA sequence: TGCAGTGCTAGGGAGGACAGGGCCCTCTACGAGCAGTACTTC. This translates into CSAREDRALYEQYF.

This clonotype has a count of ten or more. The CDR3 nucleotides read TGCAGTGCTAGAGGGGCAGAAAGCTCCTACGAGCAGTACTTC. This sequence encodes CSARGAESSYEQYF. The V and J genes are TRBV20-1 and TRBJ2-7; no clear D gene. The germline V gene encodes CDR1 DFQATT and CDR2 SNEGSKA (reference sequence). The CDR3 sequence is 14 residues long. V gave up 1 base and J gave up 0 bases, with 10 bases separating them.

This clonotype has more than one count but fewer than ten. The chain recombines TRBV18 with TRBJ1-4; no clear D gene. The CDR3 spans 14 residues. V was trimmed by 6 bases and J by 0 bases, leaving 8 bases between them. CDR1 KGHSH and CDR2 LQKENI come from the germline V gene. The CDR3 is CASSAGATNEKLFF. The CDR3 DNA is TGTGCCAGCTCGGCCGGGGCAACTAATGAAAAACTGTTTTTT.

The CDR3, as DNA: TGTGCCAGCAGCCCCCGGACAGGTTTTAGGGAGCAGTACTTC. Amino acids: CASSPRTGFREQYF. This chain joins TRBV7-2 and TRBJ2-7; 7 positions agree with TRBD1. Germline lookup yields CDR1 SGHTA and CDR2 FQGNSA. V shed 5 bases and J 7 bases; nucleotides not matched to a gene: 11. The CDR3 contains 14 residues.

J is TRBJ1-1 and V is TRBV12-5; no clear D. This CDR3 is built from 12 residues. Trimming shortened V by 2 bases and J by 8 bases, and 9 bases separated the two germline ends. CDR1 LGHNT and CDR2 FRNRAP come from the germline V gene. CDR3 sequence (DNA): TGTGCTAGTGGTTTGATGACACAGGAAGCTTTCTTT. Translation gives CASGLMTQEAFF.